This T cell receptor beta chain was sequenced for a study of cytotoxic CD8 clonotypes in ibrutinib-treated CLL. Study at large: After median approximately 70 months, roughly 15 stayed in remission, approximately twelve progressed; responses some 25 partial, 2 complete. General study findings and limits: Baseline-level clonality went beyond age-matched healthy donors and moved in step with circulating CD8+ T-cell counts.

Investigators sought sequencing depths of between 1 in 200,000 and 1 in 1 million T cells. Profiling relied on immunoSEQ multiplex PCR, and the TCRdb table lists in-frame clones only, not all of them. The sample lists around 300,000 clones; around four fifths were seen once. Notes on this clone: Antigen unknown.

The V gene lost 6 bases and the J gene lost 4 bases, with 19 bases spanning the gap. This CDR3 region has 15 residues. CDR1 is ENHRY, CDR2 SYGVKD, per germline. Sequencing was performed on PBMCs, taken before ibrutinib treatment. This receptor was taken from a human donor with chronic lymphocytic leukemia. The chain links TRBV10-3 to TRBJ2-7, with D perhaps TRBD1 or TRBD2 (5 bases each). This chain's CDR3 is CAISPRLGTAYEQYF. For the CDR3, the DNA is TGTGCCATCAGCCCACGTTTAGGGACGGCATACGAGCAGTACTTC.